The 4 T cell receptor beta chains below were found in one sample sequenced in a study of T cell changes during pregnancy in multiple sclerosis. TCRdb keeps only in-frame clones here, not all; method: immunoSEQ multiplex PCR. The sample includes over 50,000 clones, approximately 89% seen only once; the top ten take more than 1.5%. Here the sequenced sample was peripheral blood, taken after pregnancy. The receptors were sampled from a female donor with multiple sclerosis, enrolled in a pregnancy study.

This sequence joins TRBV14 and TRBJ1-4; D uncertain. The CDR3 covers 15 residues. Germline values: CDR1 SGHDN, CDR2 FVKESK. Trimming pared 1 base from V and 3 bases from J, leaving 9 bases between. Here the CDR3 DNA reads TGTGCCAGCAGCCAAGGACTCAACTCTAATGAAAAACTGTTTTTT. It codes for CASSQGLNSNEKLFF.

Here the CDR3 reads CASSQDAWTPGEGIYF. For the CDR3, the DNA is TGCGCCAGCAGCCAAGACGCCTGGACACCTGGAGAAGGCATATATTTT. The chain employs TRBV4-3 and TRBJ1-3; D is possibly TRBD1 (5 bases). This CDR3 spans 16 amino acids. Germline CDR1 LGHNA, CDR2 YSLEER. V gave up 0 bases and J gave up 12 bases, with 21 bases separating them.

This sequence joins TRBV28 and TRBJ1-6; D is ambiguous. The germline gives CDR1 MDHEN, CDR2 SYDVKM. V lost 6 bases, J lost 7 bases, and 22 bases lay in between. The CDR3 runs to 17 residues. The CDR3 spells CASSSAGSYLSNSPLHF. DNA for the CDR3: TGTGCCAGCAGCTCAGCGGGCAGCTATCTTTCGAATTCACCCCTCCACTTT.

This clone was counted only a few times. V usage is TRBV5-5 and J usage is TRBJ1-1; D is undetermined. Trimming took 3 bases from V and 1 from J, leaving 7 bases between them. The CDR3 has 13 residues. Germline CDR1 is SGHKS and CDR2 is YYEKEE (reference sequence). The CDR3 DNA follows: TGTGCCAGCAGCTCGTATAGGAACACTGAAGCTTTCTTT. Protein sequence: CASSSYRNTEAFF.